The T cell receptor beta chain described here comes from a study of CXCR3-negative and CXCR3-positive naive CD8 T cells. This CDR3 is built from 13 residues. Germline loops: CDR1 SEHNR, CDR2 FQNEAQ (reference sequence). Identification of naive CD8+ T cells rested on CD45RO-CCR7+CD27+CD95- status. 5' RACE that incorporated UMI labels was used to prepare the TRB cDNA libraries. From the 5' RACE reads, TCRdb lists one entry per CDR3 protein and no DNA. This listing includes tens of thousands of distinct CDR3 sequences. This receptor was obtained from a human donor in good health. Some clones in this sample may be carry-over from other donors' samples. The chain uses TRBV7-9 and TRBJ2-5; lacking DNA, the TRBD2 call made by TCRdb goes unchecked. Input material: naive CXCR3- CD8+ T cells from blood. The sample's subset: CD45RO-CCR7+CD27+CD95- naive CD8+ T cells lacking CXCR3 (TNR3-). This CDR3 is CASRPGSAETQYF. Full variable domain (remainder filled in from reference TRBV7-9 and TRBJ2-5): DTGVSQNPRHKITKRGQNVTFRCDPISEHNRLYWYRQTLGQGPEFLTYFQNEAQLEKSRLLSDRFSAERPKGSFSTLEIQRTEQGDSAMYLCASRPGSAETQYFGPGTRLLVL.